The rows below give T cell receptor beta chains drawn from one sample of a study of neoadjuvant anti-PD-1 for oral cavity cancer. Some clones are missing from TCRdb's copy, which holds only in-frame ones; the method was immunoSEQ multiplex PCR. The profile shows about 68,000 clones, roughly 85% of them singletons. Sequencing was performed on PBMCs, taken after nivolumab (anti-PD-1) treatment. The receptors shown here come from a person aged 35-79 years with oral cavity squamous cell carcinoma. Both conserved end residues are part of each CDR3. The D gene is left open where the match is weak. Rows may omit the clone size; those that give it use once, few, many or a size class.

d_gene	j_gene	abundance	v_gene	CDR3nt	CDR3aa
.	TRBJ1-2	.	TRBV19	TGTGCCACTAGGCCAGGGCCCCTTGGCTACACCTTC	CATRPGPLGYTF
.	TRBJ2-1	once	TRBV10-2	TGCGCCACGCACGCTTCTGGACCGTTGAGCTCCTACAATGAGCAGTTCTTC	CATHASGPLSSYNEQFF
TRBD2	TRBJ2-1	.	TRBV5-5	TGTGCCAGCAGGGCTCCGGGGACTAGCAATGAGCAGTTCTTC	CASRAPGTSNEQFF
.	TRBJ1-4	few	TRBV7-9	TGTGCCAGCAGTTCCGGACACAGTGCAACTAATGAAAAACTGTTTTTT	CASSSGHSATNEKLFF
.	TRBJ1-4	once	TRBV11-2	TGTGCCAGCAGCTTGGGAGGTGAAAAACTGTTTTTT	CASSLGGEKLFF
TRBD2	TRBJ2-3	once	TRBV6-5	TGTGCCAGCAGAACCGGGACTAGTGGTGGTACGCAGTATTTT	CASRTGTSGGTQYF
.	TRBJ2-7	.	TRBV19	TGTGCCAGTAGAAGGGAGTCAAGCCCTTCCTACGAGCAGTACTTC	CASRRESSPSYEQYF
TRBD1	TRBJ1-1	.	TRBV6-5	TGTGCCAGCAGTTACGGGGGGACAGGGGTAACTGAAGCTTTCTTT	CASSYGGTGVTEAFF
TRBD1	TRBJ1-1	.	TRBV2	TGTGCCAGCGTGGGACAGGGGAACACTGAAGCTTTCTTT	CASVGQGNTEAFF
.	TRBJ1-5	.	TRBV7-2	TGTGCCAGCAGCTCCGGTGTTAGCAATCAGCCCCAGCATTTT	CASSSGVSNQPQHF
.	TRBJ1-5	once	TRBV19	TGTGCCAGTAGTATCATCGGGACGGATAGCAATCAGCCCCAGCATTTT	CASSIIGTDSNQPQHF
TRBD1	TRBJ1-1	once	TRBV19	TGTGCCAGTAGCGACCGTTTGGACAGGGTCGGCACTGAAGCTTTCTTT	CASSDRLDRVGTEAFF
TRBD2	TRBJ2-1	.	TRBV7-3	TGTGCCAGCAGCCTTACTAGCGGGACCTACAATGAGCAGTTCTTC	CASSLTSGTYNEQFF
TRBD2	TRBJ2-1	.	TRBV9	TGTGCCAGCAGCGTAGTTGCGGGAGGGCCGGATGAGCAGTTCTTC	CASSVVAGGPDEQFF
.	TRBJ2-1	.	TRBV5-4	TGTGCCAGCAGCAGACTAGAAGGGAGCGGCAATGAGCAGTTCTTC	CASSRLEGSGNEQFF
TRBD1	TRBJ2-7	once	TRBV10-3	TGTGCCATCAGTCGGGACAGTAGGGGGAACGAGCAGTACTTC	CAISRDSRGNEQYF
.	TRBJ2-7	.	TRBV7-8	TGTGCCAGCAGCTTAGGACGGGTCTCCTACGAGCAGTACTTC	CASSLGRVSYEQYF
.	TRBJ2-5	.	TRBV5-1	TGCGCCAGCAGCTTTGGGCCCCAAGAGACCCAGTACTTC	CASSFGPQETQYF
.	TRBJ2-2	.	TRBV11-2	TGTGCCAGCAGCTTAGGTTGGACCACCGGGGAGCTGTTTTTT	CASSLGWTTGELFF
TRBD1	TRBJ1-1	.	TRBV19	TGTGCCAGTAGTGCCGTTCAGGGGGGGTCTGAAGCTTTCTTT	CASSAVQGGSEAFF
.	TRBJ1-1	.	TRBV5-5	TGTGCCAGCAGCCCCGGGGGGGTGATGAACACTGAAGCTTTCTTT	CASSPGGVMNTEAFF
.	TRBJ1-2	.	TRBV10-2	TGCGCCAGCAGTGAGTGGATTCAGGCGGGGACCTATGGCTACACCTTC	CASSEWIQAGTYGYTF
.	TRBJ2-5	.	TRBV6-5	TGTGCCAGCAGTTACTCAAGGGGACACCAAGAGACCCAGTACTTC	CASSYSRGHQETQYF
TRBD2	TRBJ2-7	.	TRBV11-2	TGTGCCAGCAGCTGGACTAGCGGAACCTACGAGCAGTACTTC	CASSWTSGTYEQYF
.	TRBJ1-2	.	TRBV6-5	TGTGCCACCAAAACAGGGCCAACTTCCTATGGCTACACCTTC	CATKTGPTSYGYTF
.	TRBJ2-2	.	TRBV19	TGTGCCAGTACCCCGCGGCGCCCGGGGGACGGGGAGCTGTTTTTT	CASTPRRPGDGELFF
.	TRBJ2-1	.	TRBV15	TGTGCCACCAGAGAGGAGCTGCGCTCCTACAATGAGCAGTTCTTC	CATREELRSYNEQFF
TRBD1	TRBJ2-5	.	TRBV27	TGTGCCAGCAGTTTAACAAGGACAGGGGGCACGGAGACCCAGTACTTC	CASSLTRTGGTETQYF
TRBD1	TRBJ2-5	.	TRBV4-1	TGCGCCAGCAGCCCCATGGTGGGACAGCCTGGAGAGACCCAGTACTTC	CASSPMVGQPGETQYF
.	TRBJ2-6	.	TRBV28	TGTGCCAGCAGTTTATGGCCCTCTGGGGCCAACGTCCTGACTTTC	CASSLWPSGANVLTF
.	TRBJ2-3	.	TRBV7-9	TGTGCCAGCAGCCAACCGTCGGATACGCAGTATTTT	CASSQPSDTQYF
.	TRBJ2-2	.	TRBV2	TGTGCCAGCAGTGAAAATCCAGTCCCCGGAACCGGGGAGCTGTTTTTT	CASSENPVPGTGELFF
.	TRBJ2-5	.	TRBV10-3	TGTGCCATCAGTGAGTCGGGGACCAAAGAGACCCAGTACTTC	CAISESGTKETQYF
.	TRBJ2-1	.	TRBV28	TGTGCCAGCAGTTTATTCAATGAGCAGTTCTTC	CASSLFNEQFF
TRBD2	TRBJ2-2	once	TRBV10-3	TGTGCCATCAGTGACTCTAGCGGGAGGGCCGCCGGGGAGCTGTTTTTT	CAISDSSGRAAGELFF
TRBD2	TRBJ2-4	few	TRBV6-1	TGTGCCAGCAGTGAACCGGGACTACCAAAAAACATTCAGTACTTC	CASSEPGLPKNIQYF
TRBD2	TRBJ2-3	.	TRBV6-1	TGTGCCAGCAGTGAAGCAAGGCTAGCGGGAGGGGATACGCAGTATTTT	CASSEARLAGGDTQYF
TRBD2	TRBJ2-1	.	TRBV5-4	TGTGCCAGCAGCTTGGTGGCTAGCGGGACGAATGAGCAGTTCTTC	CASSLVASGTNEQFF
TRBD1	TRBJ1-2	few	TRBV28	TGTGCCAGCAGTTTCAGGGGACAGTCGTACTATGGCTACACCTTC	CASSFRGQSYYGYTF
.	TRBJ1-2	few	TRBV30	TGTGCCTGTAGAGATTACTATGGCTACACCTTC	CACRDYYGYTF
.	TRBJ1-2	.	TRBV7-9	TGTGCCAGCACCACGGGAACGGCCTATGGCTACACCTTC	CASTTGTAYGYTF
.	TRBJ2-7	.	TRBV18	TGTGCCAGCTCAGACAACCGACGAAGGGACGAGCAGTACTTC	CASSDNRRRDEQYF
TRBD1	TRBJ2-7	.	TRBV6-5	TGTGCCAGCAGTAGACAGGGTAACGAGCAGTACTTC	CASSRQGNEQYF
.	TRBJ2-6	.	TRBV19	TGTGCCAGTAGTATATCACCGGGCTCCTACTCTGGGGCCAACGTCCTGACTTTC	CASSISPGSYSGANVLTF
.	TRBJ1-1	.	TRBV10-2	TGCGCCAGCAGTGCCCAACAGAAGACTGAAGCTTTCTTT	CASSAQQKTEAFF